This TCR beta chain was recorded in a study of T cells and copy number aberrations in small-cell lung cancer. The repertoire was sequenced with immunoSEQ multiplex PCR; TCRdb's copy has only in-frame clones and lacks some. The sample contains approximately 3,100 clones, 90% of which appear only once. Looked up from germline, CDR1 is LGHNA and CDR2 is YSLEER. The CDR3 loop spans 16 amino acids. Trimming left V 0 bases short and J 1 base short, with 9 bases between. Sequencing was performed on normal tissue next to the tumor. The TCR sequence derives from a man aged 45-65 years with small cell lung cancer. The chain uses TRBV4-3 and TRBJ1-4; D perhaps matches TRBD1 (5 bases). CDR3 region: CASSQDRGETNEKLFF. The CDR3 DNA sequence: TGCGCCAGCAGCCAAGATCGGGGGGAAACTAATGAAAAACTGTTTTTT.